This is a list of T cell receptor beta chains from one sample in a study of blood T cell dynamics during melanoma immunotherapy. Sequencing was performed with immunoSEQ multiplex PCR; in TCRdb, only in-frame clones are kept and a portion is missing. The sample holds over 8,500 clones, 80% to 90% seen once. Specimen: blood, collected from a patient treated with checkpoint blockade. These receptors all stem from a human donor with melanoma. The CDR3 runs from the conserved cysteine through the conserved F or W. The D gene is left open where the match is weak. Not all rows give a size; the values are once, few, many and, for expanded clones, a class.

TRBV29-1,.,.,TRBJ2-7,TGCAGCGTTGCCAGGGCCTTAAATCCCTACGAGCAGTACTTC,CSVARALNPYEQYF
TRBV5-1,.,.,TRBJ2-5,TGCGCCAGCAGCTTGGTAGGGAGCCAAGAGACCCAGTACTTC,CASSLVGSQETQYF
TRBV7-6,once,.,TRBJ2-5,TGTGCCAGCAGCTTGACACTTTTGAGGGAGCAGTACTTC,CASSLTLLREQYF
TRBV29-1,.,.,TRBJ1-1,TGCAGCGTTGGTCCCCCAGGCGGCACTGAAGCTTTCTTT,CSVGPPGGTEAFF
TRBV6-5,.,.,TRBJ2-7,TGTGCCAGCAGTTACTCGGGGGGGGCCCCCTACGAGCAGTACTTC,CASSYSGGAPYEQYF
TRBV5-1,once,.,TRBJ2-3,TGCGCCAGCAGACCTACAGGCCCCGGGGATACGCAGTATTTT,CASRPTGPGDTQYF
TRBV2,.,.,TRBJ1-6,TGTGCCAGCAGTGTGTCGCCAAGGGGAAATTCACCCCTCCACTTT,CASSVSPRGNSPLHF
TRBV11-3,.,TRBD2,TRBJ2-3,TGTGCCAGCAGCTTAGGAACAAATAGCGGGAGGGGGGATACGCAGTATTTT,CASSLGTNSGRGDTQYF
TRBV5-1,.,TRBD2,TRBJ2-7,TGCGCCAGCAGCCAAGGACTAGCGGAAGAGCAGTACTTC,CASSQGLAEEQYF
TRBV27,.,TRBD1,TRBJ2-1,TGTGCCAGCACCTACACAGGGGGCATGGACAATGAGCAGTTCTTC,CASTYTGGMDNEQFF
TRBV19,.,.,TRBJ2-7,TGTGCCAGTAGTAACACCTACGAGCAGTACTTC,CASSNTYEQYF
TRBV4-2,.,.,TRBJ2-6,TGTGCCAGCAGCCGGGCCAGCTCTGGGGCCAACGTCCTGACTTTC,CASSRASSGANVLTF
TRBV11-2,.,.,TRBJ2-2,TGTGCCAGCAGCTTAGGAGCGCCCGGGGAGCTGTTTTTT,CASSLGAPGELFF
TRBV4-2,.,.,TRBJ2-6,TGTGCCAGCAGCAACCTGGATGGGGCCAACGTCCTGACTTTC,CASSNLDGANVLTF
TRBV10-2,.,TRBD1,TRBJ2-3,TGCGCCAGCCGGGACAGGGATCCCGCAGATACGCAGTATTTT,CASRDRDPADTQYF
TRBV7-2,once,.,TRBJ1-2,TGTGCCAGCAGCACCTACGGGGGGCGCGTTGATGGCTACACCTTC,CASSTYGGRVDGYTF
TRBV5-4,.,.,TRBJ2-2,TGTGCCAGCAGCTTATGGCGTTACACCGGGGAGCTGTTTTTT,CASSLWRYTGELFF
TRBV6-5,.,.,TRBJ2-7,TGTGCCAGCAGTTACGGTGGGGGCCAGTACTTC,CASSYGGGQYF
TRBV9,.,.,TRBJ2-6,TGTGCCAGCAGCGTAGTGGCCTCTGGGGCCAACGTCCTGACTTTC,CASSVVASGANVLTF
TRBV19,.,TRBD2,TRBJ2-1,TGTGCCAGTAGTCCGGGGGGGTTCTACAATGAGCAGTTCTTC,CASSPGGFYNEQFF
TRBV28,.,.,TRBJ2-1,TGTGCCAGCAGTCCGGTTCTCCAGGACGCCTACAATGAGCAGTTCTTC,CASSPVLQDAYNEQFF
TRBV30,.,.,TRBJ1-2,TGTGCCTGGAGGCCTAGGGATGGCTACACCTTC,CAWRPRDGYTF
TRBV11-2,once,.,TRBJ2-7,TGTGCCAGCAGCTTAGATAGGACAGAGGGCGAGCAGTACTTC,CASSLDRTEGEQYF
TRBV7-2,.,TRBD1,TRBJ1-2,TGTGCCAGCAGCCCTGGCGGGACAGGGATTAAGGGCTACACCTTC,CASSPGGTGIKGYTF
TRBV28,.,.,TRBJ2-5,TGTGCCAGCAGTTTGTTAGGGACCCAGTACTTC,CASSLLGTQYF
TRBV11-2,.,TRBD1,TRBJ2-7,TGTGCCAGCAGCAACGGAGGACAGGGTCCCTCCTACGAGCAGTACTTC,CASSNGGQGPSYEQYF
TRBV28,.,TRBD2,TRBJ2-3,TGTGCCAGCGTGGGAGTAGCGGGGGCAGATACGCAGTATTTT,CASVGVAGADTQYF
TRBV2,.,.,TRBJ2-2,TGTGCCAGCGGGGACACCGGGGAGCTGTTTTTT,CASGDTGELFF
TRBV5-1,.,.,TRBJ2-7,TGCGCCAGCAGCTTGGGTAGCGGCCCCTACGAGCAGTACTTC,CASSLGSGPYEQYF
TRBV5-6,.,.,TRBJ1-2,TGTGCCAGCAGCTTGGTTGTGACAGCCAACTATGGCTACACCTTC,CASSLVVTANYGYTF
TRBV10-2,.,TRBD2,TRBJ2-7,TGCGCCAGCGTGGCCGGGACTAGCGGCTACGAGCAGTACTTC,CASVAGTSGYEQYF
TRBV29-1,.,TRBD2,TRBJ2-3,TGCAGCGTTGGTGCTAGCGGGAGCGCAGATACGCAGTATTTT,CSVGASGSADTQYF
TRBV5-1,.,.,TRBJ2-2,TGCGCCAGCAAGGCCGACCCGGGCGGCACCGGGGAGCTGTTTTTT,CASKADPGGTGELFF
TRBV27,.,.,TRBJ1-4,TGTGCCAGCAGTGGGGAGGAGGGACATTTTGATGAAAAACTGTTTTTT,CASSGEEGHFDEKLFF
TRBV7-4,.,TRBD2,TRBJ2-3,TGTGCCAGCAGCGCCGAGCGGGAGCCTTACATACTACTCCCTAGCACAGATACGCAGTATTTT,CASSAEREPYILLPSTDTQYF
TRBV27,.,TRBD1,TRBJ1-5,TGTGCCAGCAGTTTGACAGGGGGTCAGCCCCAGCATTTT,CASSLTGGQPQHF
TRBV9,.,.,TRBJ1-3,TGTGCCAGCAGCCCTGGGGGCAGGGGTGCAAACACCATATATTTT,CASSPGGRGANTIYF
TRBV6-1,.,.,TRBJ2-7,TGTGCCAGCAGCGCCGAACTCCAGGGGCAGCAGTACTTC,CASSAELQGQQYF
TRBV6-5,.,.,TRBJ1-5,TGTGCCAGCAGTCCCCGAGGGGGTAGCAATCAGCCCCAGCATTTT,CASSPRGGSNQPQHF
TRBV6-5,.,.,TRBJ2-5,TGTGCCAGCAGTTACACGGGATTCCAAGAGACCCAGTACTTC,CASSYTGFQETQYF
TRBV7-9,.,TRBD1,TRBJ2-4,TGTGCCAGCAGCGGGGGACAGGAGTTTCAGGGGGCCAAAAACATTCAGTACTTC,CASSGGQEFQGAKNIQYF
TRBV5-5,medium-sized,.,TRBJ1-4,TGTGCCAGCAGCTTGGTGCCGGGGGCTAATGAAAAACTGTTTTTT,CASSLVPGANEKLFF
TRBV9,.,TRBD1,TRBJ2-7,TGTGCCAGCAGCCCTCGGACAGGCCAAACCTACGAGCAGTACTTC,CASSPRTGQTYEQYF
TRBV7-2,.,.,TRBJ2-7,TGTGCCAGCAGCTTAGGGCCGCTACAATACGAGCAGTACTTC,CASSLGPLQYEQYF
TRBV7-3,.,.,TRBJ2-1,TGTGCCAGCAGCCCCCATAGGTCCTCCTACAATGAGCAGTTCTTC,CASSPHRSSYNEQFF